This is a list of T cell receptor beta chains from one sample in a study of regulatory T cells. This table comes from immunoSEQ multiplex PCR, and its TCRdb copy is limited to in-frame clones, with some not included. Of 3,000 to 3,500 clones in the sample, 90% to 95% were seen once. Sequencing was done on a sample of CD4+ Tregs sorted from blood. These receptors came from a person aged 18 to 30 with CD3G deficiency. The CDR3 runs from the conserved cysteine through the conserved F or W. The order of the fields is V gene, clone size, D gene, J gene, CDR3 protein, CDR3 DNA. A D gene is named only where the DNA matches it firmly. Clone size is stated in some rows and not others, as once, few, many or a class when expanded.

v_call: TRBV12-2
clone_size: NA
d_call: NA
j_call: TRBJ1-5
cdr3_aa: CASRPADRPRQPQHF
cdr3_nt: TGTGCAAGTCGCCCAGCGGACAGGCCGAGGCAGCCCCAGCATTTT

v_call: TRBV6-1
clone_size: NA
d_call: NA
j_call: TRBJ1-2
cdr3_aa: CASSPGGLYGYTF
cdr3_nt: TGTGCCAGCAGCCCCGGGGGCCTCTATGGCTACACCTTC

v_call: TRBV28
clone_size: once
d_call: NA
j_call: TRBJ2-3
cdr3_aa: CASSPQTGVDTQYF
cdr3_nt: TGTGCCAGCAGTCCCCAGACGGGGGTGGATACGCAGTATTTT

v_call: TRBV5-6
clone_size: NA
d_call: NA
j_call: TRBJ1-2
cdr3_aa: CASSQKPSTWGGYTF
cdr3_nt: TGTGCCAGCAGCCAGAAACCTTCAACTTGGGGTGGCTACACCTTC

v_call: TRBV6-6
clone_size: NA
d_call: TRBD1
j_call: TRBJ1-2
cdr3_aa: CASSSGGSYGYTF
cdr3_nt: TGTGCCAGCAGTTCAGGGGGCTCCTATGGCTACACCTTC

v_call: TRBV6-1
clone_size: NA
d_call: NA
j_call: TRBJ2-7
cdr3_aa: CASSGAGKAYEQYF
cdr3_nt: TGTGCCAGCAGTGGGGCAGGGAAAGCCTACGAGCAGTACTTC

v_call: TRBV4-3
clone_size: NA
d_call: NA
j_call: TRBJ1-2
cdr3_aa: CASSQLSGAYYGYTF
cdr3_nt: TGCGCCAGCAGCCAACTCTCAGGGGCGTACTATGGCTACACCTTC

v_call: TRBV28
clone_size: few
d_call: TRBD1
j_call: TRBJ2-7
cdr3_aa: CASSQAGQGGYEQYF
cdr3_nt: TGTGCCAGCAGCCAAGCGGGACAGGGTGGGTACGAGCAGTACTTC

v_call: TRBV7-4
clone_size: NA
d_call: NA
j_call: TRBJ2-7
cdr3_aa: CASSLRRDHEQYF
cdr3_nt: TGTGCCAGTAGCTTACGGCGGGACCACGAGCAGTACTTC

v_call: TRBV11-2
clone_size: NA
d_call: TRBD2
j_call: TRBJ2-1
cdr3_aa: CASRVAGAYGEQFF
cdr3_nt: TGTGCCAGCAGAGTAGCGGGAGCTTACGGTGAGCAGTTCTTC

v_call: TRBV28
clone_size: NA
d_call: NA
j_call: TRBJ2-7
cdr3_aa: CASSLGGNRAYEQYF
cdr3_nt: TGTGCCAGCAGTTTGGGGGGTAATCGCGCCTACGAGCAGTACTTC

v_call: TRBV6-1
clone_size: few
d_call: NA
j_call: TRBJ1-5
cdr3_aa: CASSERGGQPQHF
cdr3_nt: TGTGCCAGCAGTGAAAGGGGAGGTCAGCCCCAGCATTTT

v_call: TRBV5-1
clone_size: NA
d_call: TRBD2
j_call: TRBJ2-1
cdr3_aa: CASSLASSSGSMNEQFF
cdr3_nt: TGCGCCAGCAGCTTGGCCTCATCTAGCGGGAGTATGAATGAGCAGTTCTTC

v_call: TRBV5-1
clone_size: NA
d_call: NA
j_call: TRBJ1-2
cdr3_aa: CASSAQGYGYTF
cdr3_nt: TGCGCCAGCAGTGCCCAGGGCTATGGCTACACCTTC

v_call: TRBV6-1
clone_size: NA
d_call: TRBD2
j_call: TRBJ2-1
cdr3_aa: CASSARILAGGQGEQFF
cdr3_nt: TGTGCCAGCAGTGCGAGAATCCTAGCGGGAGGGCAGGGTGAGCAGTTCTTC

v_call: TRBV7-6
clone_size: NA
d_call: NA
j_call: TRBJ2-5
cdr3_aa: CASSFAGAAQETQYF
cdr3_nt: TGTGCCAGCAGCTTCGCGGGGGCGGCCCAGGAGACCCAGTACTTC

v_call: TRBV6-1
clone_size: NA
d_call: TRBD1
j_call: TRBJ1-2
cdr3_aa: CASSEQGGTYGYTF
cdr3_nt: TGTGCCAGCAGTGAGCAGGGGGGAACCTATGGCTACACCTTC

v_call: TRBV5-1
clone_size: NA
d_call: NA
j_call: TRBJ2-3
cdr3_aa: CASSFTGADTQYF
cdr3_nt: TGCGCCAGCAGCTTCACCGGAGCAGATACGCAGTATTTT

v_call: TRBV28
clone_size: NA
d_call: NA
j_call: TRBJ1-1
cdr3_aa: CASSPGGYTEAFF
cdr3_nt: TGTGCCAGCAGTCCGGGGGGGTACACTGAAGCTTTCTTT

v_call: TRBV28
clone_size: NA
d_call: TRBD1
j_call: TRBJ1-1
cdr3_aa: CASSSGQAGKNTEAFF
cdr3_nt: TGTGCCAGCAGTTCCGGACAGGCGGGTAAAAACACTGAAGCTTTCTTT

v_call: TRBV7-9
clone_size: NA
d_call: TRBD1
j_call: TRBJ2-7
cdr3_aa: CASSLPSTGARDEQYF
cdr3_nt: TGTGCCAGCAGCTTACCAAGTACAGGGGCACGGGACGAGCAGTACTTC

v_call: TRBV21-1
clone_size: NA
d_call: NA
j_call: TRBJ1-4
cdr3_aa: CASTGKKLFF
cdr3_nt: TGTGCCAGTACAGGGAAGAAACTGTTTTTT

v_call: TRBV28
clone_size: NA
d_call: NA
j_call: TRBJ2-7
cdr3_aa: CASSPPGTYEQYF
cdr3_nt: TGTGCCAGCAGTCCTCCGGGGACCTACGAGCAGTACTTC

v_call: TRBV5-4
clone_size: NA
d_call: TRBD2
j_call: TRBJ2-1
cdr3_aa: CASSFRLAGDNEQFF
cdr3_nt: TGTGCCAGCAGCTTTCGACTAGCGGGGGACAATGAGCAGTTCTTC

v_call: TRBV5-1
clone_size: NA
d_call: TRBD1
j_call: TRBJ2-7
cdr3_aa: CASSLGQGSHEQYF
cdr3_nt: TGCGCCAGCAGCTTGGGACAGGGGAGTCACGAGCAGTACTTC

v_call: TRBV11-2
clone_size: once
d_call: NA
j_call: TRBJ2-1
cdr3_aa: CASSRGLLRGYEQFF
cdr3_nt: TGTGCCAGCAGCCGGGGACTCCTTAGGGGCTATGAGCAGTTCTTC

v_call: TRBV10-3
clone_size: once
d_call: TRBD1
j_call: TRBJ1-6
cdr3_aa: CATATGGSYNSPLHF
cdr3_nt: TGTGCCACCGCTACAGGGGGCTCCTATAATTCACCCCTCCACTTT

v_call: TRBV5-1
clone_size: NA
d_call: TRBD2
j_call: TRBJ2-7
cdr3_aa: CASSAGLAGDEQYF
cdr3_nt: TGCGCCAGCTCGGCTGGGCTAGCGGGAGACGAGCAGTACTTC

v_call: TRBV29-1
clone_size: NA
d_call: NA
j_call: TRBJ2-5
cdr3_aa: CSVVSQETQYF
cdr3_nt: TGCAGCGTTGTCTCCCAAGAGACCCAGTACTTC

v_call: TRBV19
clone_size: NA
d_call: NA
j_call: TRBJ2-1
cdr3_aa: CASSSRGYNEQFF
cdr3_nt: TGTGCCAGTAGTTCCCGGGGCTACAATGAGCAGTTCTTC

v_call: TRBV5-1
clone_size: once
d_call: NA
j_call: TRBJ2-5
cdr3_aa: CASSLFGEETQYF
cdr3_nt: TGCGCCAGCAGCTTATTCGGAGAAGAGACCCAGTACTTC

v_call: TRBV19
clone_size: NA
d_call: NA
j_call: TRBJ2-3
cdr3_aa: CASSLVGKYGGTQYF
cdr3_nt: TGTGCCAGTAGTTTGGTGGGGAAGTATGGAGGTACGCAGTATTTT